The 8 T cell receptor beta chains given below trace back to one sample, sequenced in a study of blood T cells in healthy people across ages. A second PCR of roughly 7 to 11 cycles used a sample-barcoded 5' primer and a J-beta primer mix. TCRdb ran MiXCR on the 5' RACE reads and lists one entry per CDR3 protein. The sample yields roughly 1.9 million distinct CDR3 sequences, about two fifths seen once. The material sequenced was blood. All receptors come from a human donor in good health.

In its sample, this clonotype was seen a few times. V is TRBV28 and J is TRBJ2-1; TRBD1 matches 8 bases. Per germline, CDR1 MDHEN and CDR2 SYDVKM. The V segment lost 6 bases and the J segment 9 bases; nucleotides outside the gene matches: 13. The CDR3 loop spans 15 amino acids. In DNA form, the CDR3 reads TGTGCCAGCAGGACGCAGGGGGCTGGGGGCGGTGAGCAGTTCTTC. Its protein is CASRTQGAGGGEQFF.

This clonotype has a count of ten or more. The chain has TRBV28 and TRBJ1-5; possible D gene TRBD1, 5 bases. The CDR3 runs to 16 residues. The V end lost 5 bases, the J end lost 0 bases, and 14 bases lay between the germline ends. Germline V CDR1 and CDR2: MDHEN, SYDVKM. CDR3 amino acids: CASSRIQASSNQPQHF. The CDR3 DNA follows: TGTGCCAGCAGTCGGATACAGGCCTCTAGCAATCAGCCCCAGCATTTT.

The DNA for the CDR3 is TGTGCCACCAGCAGAGGTCCAGGGATCTACGAGCAGTACTTC. Amino acids: CATSRGPGIYEQYF. V usage is TRBV15 and J usage is TRBJ2-7; D may be TRBD1 (5 bases). The CDR3 totals 14 residues. V lost 1 base to trimming and J lost 3 bases, with 10 bases between them. Germline-derived CDR1 and CDR2 are LNHNV and YYDKDF (reference sequence).

The CDR3 DNA reads as TGCAGTGCTAGAGTGGGGAGCCAGGGGGGCTACACCTTC. This sequence encodes CSARVGSQGGYTF. The gene calls are TRBV20-1 and TRBJ1-2, with a tentative D call TRBD1 (6 bases). Germline V lookup: CDR1 DFQATT, CDR2 SNEGSKA (reference sequence). V gave up 1 base and J gave up 8 bases, with 14 bases separating them. The CDR3 has 13 amino acids.

The genes are TRBV20-1 and TRBJ2-7; 14 bases align to TRBD2. Germline CDR1 is DFQATT and CDR2 is SNEGSKA (reference sequence). Germline trimming cut 0 bases from V and 2 bases from J; bases unmatched to any gene: 9. The CDR3 loop spans 18 amino acids. CDR3 coding DNA: TGCAGTGCTAGAGATCCCGGGACTAGCGGGGGCGGCCCCTACGAGCAGTACTTC. Translating it yields CSARDPGTSGGGPYEQYF.

This clonotype was seen many times. The CDR3 DNA is TGTGCCAGCAGCCCTACGACAGGGCCGGTCTACGAGCAGTACTTC. Its protein is CASSPTTGPVYEQYF. The chain joins TRBV5-5 to TRBJ2-7; 7 bases map to TRBD1. Per germline, CDR1 SGHKS and CDR2 YYEKEE (reference sequence). The V segment lost 4 bases and the J segment 3 bases; nucleotides outside the gene matches: 10. The CDR3 runs 15 residues.

J is TRBJ1-4 and V is TRBV5-6; unclear D gene. The V gene's germline CDR1 is SGHDT and CDR2 YYEEEE. V lost 4 bases and J 0 bases, leaving 13 bases between the germline ends. This CDR3 spans 16 amino acids. The DNA of the CDR3 is TGTGCCAGCAGCCACTGGAGCTTCACAACTAATGAAAAACTGTTTTTT. This gives the protein CASSHWSFTTNEKLFF.

This clonotype came up a few times. This rearrangement joins TRBV2 to TRBJ1-2, with D uncertain. This CDR3 spans 13 amino acids. Germline assignment: CDR1 SNHLY and CDR2 FYNNEI. Deletions cut 2 bases from V and 7 bases from J, with 11 bases between. The CDR3 sequence: CASSESRLGGYTF. CDR3 nucleotide sequence: TGTGCCAGCAGTGAAAGTAGGTTGGGTGGCTACACCTTC.